The sequence of this T cell receptor beta chain was determined in a study of regulatory T cells in long-lasting Graves disease. Overall study context: Under 3 months of antithyroid drugs had been taken by newly diagnosed Graves' patients.

The study, taken as a whole, reports: It was peripheral blood alone, not thyroid tissue, that was studied. Small sample size may have lowered accuracy.

Time point here: newly diagnosed GD, antithyroid drugs for less than 3 months. Following extraction of RNA from PBMCs, that RNA was used to make the TCR library. V was pared by 2 bases and J by 5 bases, with 8 bases of the junction left unmatched. The V gene's germline CDR1 is MDHEN and CDR2 SYDVKM. CDR3 length: 15 amino acids. This clonotype showed up many times. Antigen: not known. Arm-PCR of CDR3 regions with iRepertoire HTBI primers generated TCR beta libraries. TCRdb reprocessed the multiplex PCR reads with MiXCR, giving one entry per CDR3 protein. Of 500,000 to 700,000 distinct CDR3 sequences detected, 15% to 20% appear once; the ten largest clones hold about 20%. Another study also made use of these data, one on T cells in Graves' hyperthyroidism and ophthalmopathy.

The chain is built from TRBV28 and TRBJ2-7, with 8 bases identical to TRBD1. The starting material was peripheral blood mononuclear cells (PBMCs), obtained at new diagnosis, from a patient treated with antithyroid drugs. The sequence was collected from a woman aged 30 to 39 with Graves disease. Written as DNA, the CDR3 is TGTGCCAGCAGTTTAGCGGCAGCAGGGGGCAACGAGCAGTACTTC. It encodes CASSLAAAGGNEQYF. The variable domain in full, with the rest retrieved from reference TRBV28 and TRBJ2-7, is DVKVTQSSRYLVKRTGEKVFLECVQDMDHENMFWYRQDPGLGLRLIYFSYDVKMKEKGDIPEGYSVSREKKERFSLILESASTNQTSMYLCASSLAAAGGNEQYFGPGTRLTVT.